Each of the 13 T cell receptor beta chains below was sequenced from the same sample in a study of cytomegalovirus exposure and HLA in healthy donors. The PCR used 60 Vbeta and 13 Jbeta primers. The method was immunoSEQ multiplex PCR; TCRdb's version includes in-frame clones alone and lacks a portion of them. The sample includes 100,000 or so clones, approximately 14% of them seen just once. The sequenced sample was PBMCs. Receptors originate from a female donor in good health and CMV-seronegative.

In this sample, this clone turned up a few times. The chain couples TRBV28 to TRBJ2-2, with D perhaps matching TRBD2 (5 bases). The germline CDR1 and CDR2 sequences are MDHEN and SYDVKM. Trimming left V 1 base short and J 6 bases short, with 12 bases between. The CDR3 covers 15 residues. The CDR3: CASSLYRTRAGELFF. In DNA, the CDR3 is TGTGCCAGCAGTTTATATCGGACTCGGGCCGGGGAGCTGTTTTTT.

This clone has just a few counts. The J gene is TRBJ2-2, the V gene TRBV2; possibly TRBD1 for D (6 bases). Trimming pared 0 bases from V and 5 bases from J, leaving 10 bases between. CDR1 and CDR2 from the germline V gene are SNHLY and FYNNEI. The CDR3 runs 15 residues. In DNA, the CDR3 is TGTGCCAGCAGTGAAGCTGCCAGGGGTACCGGGGAGCTGTTTTTT. Its translation: CASSEAARGTGELFF.

This clone appeared once. The rearrangement joins TRBV10-2 to TRBJ1-1; D might be TRBD1 (6 bases). The V end lost 6 bases, the J end lost 5 bases, and 10 bases lay between the germline ends. CDR1 and CDR2 from the germline V gene are WSHSY and SAAADI. The CDR3 contains 12 residues. The CDR3 bases are TGCGCCAGCAGCTCAGGGGAAACTGAAGCTTTCTTT. It specifies CASSSGETEAFF.

DNA of the CDR3: TGTGCCACCAGCAGTAACCCGGGACAGGGGAGTGGCTACACCTTC. It translates to CATSSNPGQGSGYTF. The chain recombines TRBV15 with TRBJ1-2; 10 bases are shared with TRBD1. Germline V gene lookup returns CDR1 LNHNV and CDR2 YYDKDF (reference sequence). The CDR3 has 15 amino acids. Unmatched junction bases numbered 8, after V lost 3 bases and J lost 7 bases.

This clone was observed a few times. The chain has TRBV7-9 and TRBJ1-1; D gene unclear. Trimming took off 1 base at V and 6 bases at J, with 18 bases between the two ends. The germline gives CDR1 SEHNR, CDR2 FQNEAQ (reference sequence). CDR3 length equals 16 residues. The CDR3 here is CASSLGLSGFSSEAFF. CDR3 nucleotides: TGTGCCAGCAGCTTAGGGCTATCGGGTTTTTCCTCTGAAGCTTTCTTT.

Here the CDR3 DNA reads TGTGCCAGCAGCCAGGCTACCGGGACAGGGGGCGTTGGCTACACCTTC. The encoded protein is CASSQATGTGGVGYTF. The V gene is TRBV4-2, the J gene TRBJ1-2; 12 bases agree with TRBD1. This CDR3 is 16 amino acids long. V shed 3 bases, J shed 7 bases, and the junction held 9 bases outside the gene matches. Per germline, CDR1 LGHNA and CDR2 YNFKEQ.

The chain has TRBV9 and TRBJ2-5; D is uncertain. V lost 0 bases and J 1 base, leaving 4 bases between the germline ends. The germline V gene has CDR1 SGDLS and CDR2 YYNGEE. The CDR3 is 13 amino acids. In DNA form, the CDR3 reads TGTGCCAGCAGCGTAGCCAGCCAAGAGACCCAGTACTTC. Translated, it gives CASSVASQETQYF.

This clone turned up a few times. The chain recombines TRBV5-1 with TRBJ2-5; D unclear. Germline CDR1 is SGHRS and CDR2 is YFSETQ. The germline V and J ends were trimmed by 0 bases and 5 bases, with 17 bases remaining between them. CDR3 length: 16 amino acids. The CDR3 here is CASSLGQQLSRETQYF. CDR3 sequence (DNA): TGCGCCAGCAGCTTGGGCCAGCAACTATCCCGGGAGACCCAGTACTTC.

This clone was detected only a few times. This chain joins TRBV2 and TRBJ2-3; no firm D call. V was pared by 4 bases and J by 2 bases, with 7 bases between. This CDR3 comprises 13 residues. The V gene's germline CDR1 is SNHLY and CDR2 FYNNEI. For the CDR3, the DNA is TGTGCCAGCAGTGGAGACTTCACAGATACGCAGTATTTT. This gives the protein CASSGDFTDTQYF. The whole variable domain, remainder taken from reference TRBV2 and TRBJ2-3, is EPEVTQTPSHQVTQMGQEVILRCVPISNHLYFYWYRQILGQKVEFLVSFYNNEISEKSEIFDDQFSVERPDGSNFTLKIRSTKLEDSAMYFCASSGDFTDTQYFGPGTRLTVL.

This clone was recorded a few times. The chain joins TRBV19 to TRBJ1-5; D perhaps matches TRBD1 (6 bases). The CDR3 sequence is 14 residues long. V was clipped by 5 bases and J by 5 bases, with 13 bases between them. Germline values: CDR1 LNHDA, CDR2 SQIVND (reference sequence). Written as DNA, the CDR3 is TGTGCCAGTAGTGCCCGGACAGAAGATCAGCCCCAGCATTTT. Translating it yields CASSARTEDQPQHF.

The chain employs TRBV7-6 and TRBJ2-1, with no clear D. The germline V gene has CDR1 SGHVS and CDR2 FNYEAQ. This CDR3 has 12 residues. The V end was cut by 6 bases, the J end by 6 bases, with 9 bases between. The CDR3: CASSSSSNEQFF. The CDR3 coding sequence is TGTGCCAGCAGTTCGTCGTCCAATGAGCAGTTCTTC.

The chain joins TRBV2 to TRBJ2-1; 8 nucleotides match TRBD2. V shed 7 bases, J shed 6 bases, and the junction held 11 bases outside the gene matches. CDR1 SNHLY and CDR2 FYNNEI come from the germline V gene. The CDR3 contains 15 residues. Here the CDR3 DNA reads TGTGCCAGCATGACTAGCGAGACTCGGAGCAATGAGCAGTTCTTC. Protein product: CASMTSETRSNEQFF.

This clone was seen a handful of times. This sequence joins TRBV5-6 and TRBJ2-5; D possibly corresponds to TRBD1 (5 bases). The V end was cut by 6 bases, the J end by 3 bases, with 12 bases between. Germline values: CDR1 SGHDT, CDR2 YYEEEE. The CDR3 is made up of 13 amino acids. CDR3 DNA sequence: TGTGCCAGCAAGGGCAGGGCCGAAGAGACCCAGTACTTC. Protein: CASKGRAEETQYF.